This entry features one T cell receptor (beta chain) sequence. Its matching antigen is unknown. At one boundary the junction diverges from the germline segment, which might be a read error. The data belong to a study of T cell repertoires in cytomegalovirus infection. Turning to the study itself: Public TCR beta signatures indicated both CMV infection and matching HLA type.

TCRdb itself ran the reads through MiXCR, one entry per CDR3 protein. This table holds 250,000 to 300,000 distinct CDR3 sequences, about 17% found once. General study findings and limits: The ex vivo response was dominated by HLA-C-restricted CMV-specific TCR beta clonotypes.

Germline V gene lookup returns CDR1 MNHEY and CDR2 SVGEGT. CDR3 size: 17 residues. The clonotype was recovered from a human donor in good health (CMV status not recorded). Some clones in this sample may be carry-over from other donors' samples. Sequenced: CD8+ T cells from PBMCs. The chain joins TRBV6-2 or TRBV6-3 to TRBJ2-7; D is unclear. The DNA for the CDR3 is TGTGCCAGCAGTCGCTCGTTAGGGCTCTCCAGCTCCTACCAGCAGTACTTC. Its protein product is CASSRSLGLSSSYQQYF.